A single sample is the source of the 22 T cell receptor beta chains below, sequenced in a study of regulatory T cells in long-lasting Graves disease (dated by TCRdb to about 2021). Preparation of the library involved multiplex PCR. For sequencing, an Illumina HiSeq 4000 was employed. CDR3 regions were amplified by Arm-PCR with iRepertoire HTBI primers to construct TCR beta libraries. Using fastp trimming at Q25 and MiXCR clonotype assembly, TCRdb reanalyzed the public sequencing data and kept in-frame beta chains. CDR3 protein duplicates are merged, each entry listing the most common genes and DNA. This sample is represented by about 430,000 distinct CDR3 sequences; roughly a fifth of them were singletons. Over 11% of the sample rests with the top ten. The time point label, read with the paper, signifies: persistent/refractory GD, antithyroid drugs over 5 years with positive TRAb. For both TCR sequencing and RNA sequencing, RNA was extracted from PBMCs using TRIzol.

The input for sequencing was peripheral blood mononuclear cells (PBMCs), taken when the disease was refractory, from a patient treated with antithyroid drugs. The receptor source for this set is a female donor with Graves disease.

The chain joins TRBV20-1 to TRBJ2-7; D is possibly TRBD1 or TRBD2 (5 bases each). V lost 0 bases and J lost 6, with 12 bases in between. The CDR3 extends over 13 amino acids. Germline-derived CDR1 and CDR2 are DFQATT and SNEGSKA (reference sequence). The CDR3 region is CSAREKGAGEQYF. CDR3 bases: TGCAGTGCTAGAGAGAAAGGGGCGGGCGAGCAGTACTTC.

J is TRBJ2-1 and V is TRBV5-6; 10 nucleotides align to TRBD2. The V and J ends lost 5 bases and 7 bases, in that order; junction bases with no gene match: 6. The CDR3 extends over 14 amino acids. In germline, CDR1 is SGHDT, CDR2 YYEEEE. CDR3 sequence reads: CASRPGLANNEQFF. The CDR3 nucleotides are TGTGCCAGCAGACCGGGACTAGCGAATAATGAGCAGTTCTTC.

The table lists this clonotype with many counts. The CDR3 DNA follows: TGCGCCAGCAGCTTGACCGGACAGACCCAAGAGACCCAGTACTTC. Translation: CASSLTGQTQETQYF. The genes are TRBV5-1 and TRBJ2-5; weak D call: TRBD1 (6 bases). There are 15 residues in the CDR3. The germline CDR1 and CDR2 sequences are SGHRS and YFSETQ. V lost 1 base, J lost 1 base, and 11 bases lay in between.

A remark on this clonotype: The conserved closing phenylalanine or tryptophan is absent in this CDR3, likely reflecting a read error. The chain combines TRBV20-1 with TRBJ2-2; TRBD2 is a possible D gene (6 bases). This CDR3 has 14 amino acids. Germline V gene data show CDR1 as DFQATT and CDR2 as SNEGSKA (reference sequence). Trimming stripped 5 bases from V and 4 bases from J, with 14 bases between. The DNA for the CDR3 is TGCAGTGCTGGAGGGCCGGCACCCACCGGGGAGCTGTTTCTT. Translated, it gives CSAGGPAPTGELFL.

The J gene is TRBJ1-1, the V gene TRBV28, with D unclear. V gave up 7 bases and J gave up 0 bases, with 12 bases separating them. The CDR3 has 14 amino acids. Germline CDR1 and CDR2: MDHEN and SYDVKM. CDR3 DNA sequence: TGTGCCAGCACCAAGCTCAGCTTGAACACTGAAGCTTTCTTT. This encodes CASTKLSLNTEAFF.

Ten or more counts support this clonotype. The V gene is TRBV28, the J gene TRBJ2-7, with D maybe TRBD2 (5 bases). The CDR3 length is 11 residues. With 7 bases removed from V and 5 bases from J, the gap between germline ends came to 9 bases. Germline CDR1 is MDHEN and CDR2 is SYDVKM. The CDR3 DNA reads TGTGCCAGCACCCGGGAACACGAGCAGTACTTC. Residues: CASTREHEQYF.

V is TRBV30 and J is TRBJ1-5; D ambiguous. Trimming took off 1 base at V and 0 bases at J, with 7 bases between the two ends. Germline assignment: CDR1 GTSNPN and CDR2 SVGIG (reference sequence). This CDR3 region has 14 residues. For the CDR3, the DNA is TGTGCCTGGAGTGGAGGTTATAGCAATCAGCCCCAGCATTTT. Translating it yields CAWSGGYSNQPQHF.

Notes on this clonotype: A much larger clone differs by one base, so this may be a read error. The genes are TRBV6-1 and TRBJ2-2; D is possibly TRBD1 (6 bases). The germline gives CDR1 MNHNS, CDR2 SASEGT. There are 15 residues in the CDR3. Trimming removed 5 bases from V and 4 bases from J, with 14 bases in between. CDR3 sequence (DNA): TGTGCCAGCAGTAAAAGGACAGTGACCACCGGGGAGCTGTTTTTT. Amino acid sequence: CASSKRTVTTGELFF.

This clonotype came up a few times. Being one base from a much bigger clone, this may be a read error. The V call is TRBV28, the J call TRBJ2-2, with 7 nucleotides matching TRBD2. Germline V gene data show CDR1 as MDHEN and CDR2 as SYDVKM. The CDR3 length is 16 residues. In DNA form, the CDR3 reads TGTGCCAGCAGTTATCGGCGGGAGCTTGACACCGGGGAGCTGCTTTTT. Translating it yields CASSYRRELDTGELLF.

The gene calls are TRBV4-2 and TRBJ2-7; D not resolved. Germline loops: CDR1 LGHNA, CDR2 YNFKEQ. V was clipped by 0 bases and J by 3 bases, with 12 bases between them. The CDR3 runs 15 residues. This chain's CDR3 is CASSQETSPGYEQYF. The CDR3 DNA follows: TGTGCCAGCAGCCAAGAGACCTCGCCGGGCTACGAGCAGTACTTC.

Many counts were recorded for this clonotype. CDR3 in amino acids: CASSLVRGAGELFF. CDR3 bases: TGTGCCAGCAGCTTAGTGCGGGGGGCCGGGGAGCTGTTTTTT. The chain carries TRBV11-2 and TRBJ2-2; TRBD2 agrees at 8 bases. V was clipped by 1 base and J by 6 bases; unmatched bases: 1. Germline CDR1 SGHAT, CDR2 FQNNGV. The CDR3 contains 14 residues.

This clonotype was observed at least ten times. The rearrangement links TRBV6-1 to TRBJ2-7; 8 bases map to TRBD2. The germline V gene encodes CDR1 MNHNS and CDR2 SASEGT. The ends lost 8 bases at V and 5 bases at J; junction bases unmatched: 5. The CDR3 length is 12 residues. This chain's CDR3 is CASGLGGDEQYF. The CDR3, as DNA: TGTGCCAGCGGCCTCGGGGGGGACGAGCAGTACTTC.

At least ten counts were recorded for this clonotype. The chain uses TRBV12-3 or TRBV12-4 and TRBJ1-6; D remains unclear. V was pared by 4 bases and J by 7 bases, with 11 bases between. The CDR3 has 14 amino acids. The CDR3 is CASSYRFQNSPLHF. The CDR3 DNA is TGTGCCAGCAGTTATCGGTTCCAGAATTCACCCCTCCACTTT.

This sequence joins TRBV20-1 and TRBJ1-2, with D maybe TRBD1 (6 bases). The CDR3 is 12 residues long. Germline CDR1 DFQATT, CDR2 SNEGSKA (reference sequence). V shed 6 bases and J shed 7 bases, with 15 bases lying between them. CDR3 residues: CSATGSIRGYTF. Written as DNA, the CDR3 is TGCAGTGCCACAGGGTCGATTCGTGGCTACACCTTC.

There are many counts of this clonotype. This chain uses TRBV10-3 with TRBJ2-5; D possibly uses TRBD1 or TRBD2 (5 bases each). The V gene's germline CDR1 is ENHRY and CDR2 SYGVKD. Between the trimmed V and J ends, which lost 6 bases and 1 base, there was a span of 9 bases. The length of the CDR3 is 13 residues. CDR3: CAIRGDGQETQYF. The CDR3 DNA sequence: TGTGCCATCAGGGGGGACGGCCAAGAGACCCAGTACTTC.

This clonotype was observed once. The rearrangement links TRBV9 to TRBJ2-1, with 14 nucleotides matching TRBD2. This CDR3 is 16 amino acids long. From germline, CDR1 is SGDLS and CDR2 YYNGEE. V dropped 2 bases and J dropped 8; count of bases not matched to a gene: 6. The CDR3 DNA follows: TGTGCCAGCAGCGTCGCCGGGACTAGCGGGAGTTATGAGCAGTTCTTC. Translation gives CASSVAGTSGSYEQFF.

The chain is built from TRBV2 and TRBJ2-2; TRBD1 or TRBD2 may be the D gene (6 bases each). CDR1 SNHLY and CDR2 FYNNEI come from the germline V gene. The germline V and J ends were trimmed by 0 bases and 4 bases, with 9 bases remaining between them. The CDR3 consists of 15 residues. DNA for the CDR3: TGTGCCAGCAGTGAAGCGTGGGGGGCCACCGGGGAGCTGTTTTTT. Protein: CASSEAWGATGELFF.

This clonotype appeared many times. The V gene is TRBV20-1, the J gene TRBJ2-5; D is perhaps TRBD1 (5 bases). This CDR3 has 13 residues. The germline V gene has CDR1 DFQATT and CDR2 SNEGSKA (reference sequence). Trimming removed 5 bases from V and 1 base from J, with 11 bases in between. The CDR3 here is CSAPAGAQETQYF. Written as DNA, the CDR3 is TGCAGTGCTCCCGCTGGGGCCCAAGAGACCCAGTACTTC.

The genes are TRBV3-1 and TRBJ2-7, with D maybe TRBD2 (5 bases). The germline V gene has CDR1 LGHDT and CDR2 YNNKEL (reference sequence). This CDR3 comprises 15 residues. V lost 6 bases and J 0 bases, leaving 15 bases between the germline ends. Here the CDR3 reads CASSPLPGSSYEQYF. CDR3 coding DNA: TGTGCCAGCAGTCCGCTACCGGGAAGCTCCTACGAGCAGTACTTC.

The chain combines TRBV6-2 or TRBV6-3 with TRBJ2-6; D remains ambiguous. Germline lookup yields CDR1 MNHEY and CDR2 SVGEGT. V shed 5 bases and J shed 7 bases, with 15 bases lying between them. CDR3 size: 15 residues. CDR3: CASSEAQFGANVLTF. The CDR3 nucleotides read TGTGCCAGCAGTGAAGCCCAGTTCGGCGCCAACGTCCTGACTTTC.

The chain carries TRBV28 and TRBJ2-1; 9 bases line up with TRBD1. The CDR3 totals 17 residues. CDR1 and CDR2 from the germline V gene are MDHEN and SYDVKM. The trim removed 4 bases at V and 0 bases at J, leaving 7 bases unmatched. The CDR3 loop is CASSSAWGQGSYNEQFF. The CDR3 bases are TGTGCCAGCAGTTCGGCATGGGGACAGGGCTCCTACAATGAGCAGTTCTTC.

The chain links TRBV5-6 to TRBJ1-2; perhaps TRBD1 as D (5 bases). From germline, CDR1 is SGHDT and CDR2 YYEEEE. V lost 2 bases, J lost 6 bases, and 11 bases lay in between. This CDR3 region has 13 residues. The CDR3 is CASSLAGKHGYTF. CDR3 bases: TGTGCCAGCAGCTTAGCAGGGAAGCATGGCTACACCTTC.